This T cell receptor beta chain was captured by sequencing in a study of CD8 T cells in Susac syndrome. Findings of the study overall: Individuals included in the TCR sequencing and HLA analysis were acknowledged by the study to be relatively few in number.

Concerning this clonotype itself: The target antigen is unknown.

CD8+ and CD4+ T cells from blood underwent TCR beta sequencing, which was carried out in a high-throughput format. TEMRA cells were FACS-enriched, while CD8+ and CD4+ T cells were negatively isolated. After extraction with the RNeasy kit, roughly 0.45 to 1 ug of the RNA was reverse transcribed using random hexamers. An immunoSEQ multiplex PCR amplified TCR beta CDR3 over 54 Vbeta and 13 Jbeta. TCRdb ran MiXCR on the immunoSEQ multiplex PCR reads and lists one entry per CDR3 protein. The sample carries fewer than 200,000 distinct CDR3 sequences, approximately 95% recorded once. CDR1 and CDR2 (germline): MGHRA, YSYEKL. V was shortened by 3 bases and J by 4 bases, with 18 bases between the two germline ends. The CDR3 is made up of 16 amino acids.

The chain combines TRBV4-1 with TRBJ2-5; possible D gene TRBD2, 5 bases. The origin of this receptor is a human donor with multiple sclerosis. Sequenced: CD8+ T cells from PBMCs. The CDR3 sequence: CASSQEVVERGETQYF. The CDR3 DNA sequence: TGCGCCAGCAGCCAGGAGGTGGTAGAGAGAGGAGAGACCCAGTACTTC.